Listed here are 29 T cell receptor beta chains from one sample, sequenced in a study of blood T cell repertoires in COVID-19. Some clones are missing from TCRdb's copy, which holds only in-frame ones; the method was immunoSEQ multiplex PCR. The sample includes roughly 260,000 clones, roughly 82% of them seen just once. Material for sequencing was peripheral blood. The receptors shown here come from a woman older than 75 with active or convalescent COVID-19.

J is TRBJ2-7 and V is TRBV5-1, with D tentatively TRBD1 (6 bases). The CDR3 is 15 residues long. V was trimmed by 0 bases and J by 2 bases, leaving 12 bases between them. CDR1 is SGHRS, CDR2 YFSETQ, per germline. The CDR3 loop reads CASSLASGHTYEQYF. CDR3 coding DNA: TGCGCCAGCAGCTTGGCCTCGGGACATACCTACGAGCAGTACTTC.

The chain has TRBV5-1 and TRBJ1-1; 9 positions agree with TRBD1. Germline V gives CDR1 SGHRS, CDR2 YFSETQ. This CDR3 has 13 amino acids. V shed 2 bases, J shed 9 bases, and the junction held 5 bases outside the gene matches. The CDR3 region is CASSLTGTGKAFF. The CDR3 DNA is TGCGCCAGCAGCTTAACCGGGACAGGGAAAGCTTTCTTT.

The sample holds a few counts of this clone. This chain's CDR3 is CAAERGLGETQYF. The CDR3 DNA is TGTGCCGCCGAGCGGGGACTGGGAGAGACCCAGTACTTC. V is TRBV6-5 and J is TRBJ2-5, with TRBD2 matching over 7 bases. This CDR3 contains 13 residues. V lost 11 bases and J lost 4; bases outside the gene matches: 10. Germline-derived CDR1 and CDR2 are MNHEY and SVGAGI.

The chain employs TRBV30 and TRBJ1-1, with D perhaps TRBD1 (5 bases). V was clipped by 3 bases and J by 0 bases, with 14 bases between them. The length of the CDR3 is 15 residues. In germline, CDR1 is GTSNPN, CDR2 SVGIG (reference sequence). CDR3 nucleotide sequence: TGTGCCTGGAGGAATCTAGACAGTATGAACACTGAAGCTTTCTTT. This gives the protein CAWRNLDSMNTEAFF.

This chain joins TRBV10-3 and TRBJ1-2, with 7 bases lining up with TRBD1. Trimming at V came to 10 bases and at J to 7 bases, leaving 6 bases not matched to a gene. The CDR3 runs to 11 residues. Germline loops: CDR1 ENHRY, CDR2 SYGVKD. The CDR3 is CATTQGGGYTF. CDR3 DNA: TGTGCCACAACTCAGGGGGGTGGCTACACCTTC.

The J gene is TRBJ2-2, the V gene TRBV7-4; weak D call: TRBD2 (6 bases). Germline-derived CDR1 and CDR2 are SGHVT and SQSDAQ. The CDR3 totals 18 residues. V shed 5 bases and J shed 4 bases, with 23 bases lying between them. The CDR3 DNA reads TGTGCCAGCAGCCATGAATGCCGGGACTCGGTTGGCACCGGGGAGCTGTTTTTT. Its translation is CASSHECRDSVGTGELFF.

The chain couples TRBV7-8 to TRBJ1-5; D call uncertain. The CDR3 contains 18 residues. V was clipped by 4 bases and J by 0 bases, with 19 bases between them. Germline lookup yields CDR1 SGHVS and CDR2 FQNEAQ. CDR3 sequence: CASSSNPGFRISNQPQHF. The CDR3 nucleotides read TGTGCCAGCAGCTCAAATCCGGGGTTTAGAATTAGCAATCAGCCCCAGCATTTT.

This clone showed up just a few times. The chain employs TRBV27 and TRBJ1-4; D not resolved. Germline V lookup: CDR1 MNHEY, CDR2 SMNVEV (reference sequence). The CDR3 runs 18 residues. V was trimmed by 2 bases and J by 3 bases, leaving 19 bases between them. In nucleotides, the CDR3 is TGTGCCAGCAGTTTAGGGTGGGGAGAAAATACATCTAATGAAAAACTGTTTTTT. Protein: CASSLGWGENTSNEKLFF. Full variable domain (missing parts from reference TRBV27 and TRBJ1-4): EAQVTQNPRYLITVTGKKLTVTCSQNMNHEYMSWYRQDPGLGLRQIYYSMNVEVTDKGDVPEGYKVSRKEKRNFPLILESPSPNQTSLYFCASSLGWGENTSNEKLFFGSGTQLSVL.

The V gene is TRBV28, the J gene TRBJ2-1; TRBD2 aligns across 13 bases. Per germline, CDR1 MDHEN and CDR2 SYDVKM. J lost 6 bases, V lost 4 bases, and 9 bases had no gene match. This CDR3 region has 17 residues. The CDR3 here is CASSSPGLAGLFNEQFF. CDR3 in DNA: TGTGCCAGCAGTTCACCGGGACTAGCGGGATTATTCAATGAGCAGTTCTTC.

V usage is TRBV6-5 and J usage is TRBJ1-3; 9 bases match TRBD1. The CDR3 loop spans 14 amino acids. V dropped 5 bases and J dropped 8; count of bases not matched to a gene: 7. CDR1 MNHEY and CDR2 SVGAGI come from the germline V gene. The CDR3 region is CASSRQGGSDTIYF. The CDR3 DNA reads TGTGCCAGCAGTAGACAGGGGGGGTCGGACACCATATATTTT.

The chain recombines TRBV5-8 with TRBJ1-5, with a tentative D call TRBD1 (6 bases). Germline values: CDR1 SGHTS, CDR2 YDEGEE. V lost 1 base to trimming and J lost 3 bases, with 14 bases between them. The CDR3 spans 16 residues. The CDR3 sequence: CASSLLQGENNQPQHF. The CDR3 region has the DNA TGTGCCAGCAGCTTGCTACAGGGAGAGAACAATCAGCCCCAGCATTTT.

V is TRBV2 and J is TRBJ1-1, with 7 nucleotides matching TRBD1. J gave up 0 bases and V 5 bases, and 9 bases lay outside the gene matches. CDR1 and CDR2 (germline): SNHLY, FYNNEI. The CDR3 runs to 16 residues. The CDR3 is CASSQLRTGMNTEAFF. In DNA form, the CDR3 reads TGTGCCAGCAGTCAATTAAGGACAGGCATGAACACTGAAGCTTTCTTT.

The V call is TRBV5-1, the J call TRBJ1-5; D unresolved. Germline V gene sequence: CDR1 SGHRS, CDR2 YFSETQ. Between the trimmed V and J ends, which lost 3 bases and 4 bases, there was a span of 8 bases. The CDR3 runs 13 residues. CDR3 bases: TGCGCCAGCAGCTCAGATTTGAATCAGCCCCAGCATTTT. Protein sequence: CASSSDLNQPQHF.

The chain carries TRBV18 and TRBJ1-6; D is ambiguous. V was cut by 6 bases and J by 6 bases, with 18 bases left in between. This CDR3 has 16 amino acids. Per germline, CDR1 KGHSH and CDR2 LQKENI. CDR3 nucleotide sequence: TGTGCCAGCTCTCTTGGGCTTCTGGGCAGTAATTCACCCCTCCACTTT. Protein product: CASSLGLLGSNSPLHF.

This chain links TRBV2 with TRBJ1-2, with D possibly TRBD1 on 5 matching bases. Looked up from germline, CDR1 is SNHLY and CDR2 is FYNNEI. V gave up 4 bases and J gave up 8 bases, with 11 bases separating them. The CDR3 extends over 12 amino acids. For the CDR3, the DNA is TGTGCCAGCAGTGGGGGGGGTCGCGGCTACACCTTC. It is translated as CASSGGGRGYTF.

The chain has TRBV12-1 and TRBJ2-7; the table's D call, TRBD1, was not checked against the DNA. TRBV12-1 is a known pseudogene. CDR3 length: 15 amino acids. The CDR3 DNA reads TGTGCCAGCAGCTTTGCAGACAGGCGTACCTACGAGCAGTACTTC. Its protein is CASSFADRRTYEQYF.

The V gene is TRBV28, the J gene TRBJ2-7, with TRBD1 matching 8 bases. V dropped 7 bases and J dropped 6; count of bases not matched to a gene: 11. In germline, CDR1 is MDHEN, CDR2 SYDVKM. CDR3 length: 14 amino acids. In DNA form, the CDR3 reads TGTGCCAGCATTGCAGGGGGCCTAGGTAGCGAGCAGTACTTC. It yields the protein CASIAGGLGSEQYF.

The genes are TRBV5-1 and TRBJ1-2; 7 nucleotides agree with TRBD1. The CDR3 runs to 12 residues. Germline-derived CDR1 and CDR2 are SGHRS and YFSETQ. V gave up 6 bases and J gave up 6 bases; unmatched junction bases: 5. CDR3 loop: CASTGQDNGYTF. Written as DNA, the CDR3 is TGCGCCAGCACCGGACAGGATAATGGCTACACCTTC. The complete variable domain, with remaining parts taken from reference TRBV5-1 and TRBJ1-2, reads KAGVTQTPRYLIKTRGQQVTLSCSPISGHRSVSWYQQTPGQGLQFLFEYFSETQRNKGNFPGRFSGRQFSNSRSEMNVSTLELGDSALYLCASTGQDNGYTFGSGTRLTVV.

The chain uses TRBV5-6 and TRBJ1-2; maybe TRBD1 (6 bases). V was cut by 4 bases and J by 2 bases, with 18 bases left in between. The CDR3 has 16 residues. Germline V gene sequence: CDR1 SGHDT, CDR2 YYEEEE. CDR3: CASSPGGGPVNYGYTF. The DNA for the CDR3 is TGTGCCAGCAGCCCCGGGGGGGGGCCGGTCAACTATGGCTACACCTTC.

CDR3 sequence reads: CASSLTSYHEQFF. The CDR3 DNA reads as TGTGCCAGCAGCTTAACTAGTTATCATGAGCAGTTCTTC. The genes are TRBV11-2 and TRBJ2-1; D perhaps matches TRBD2 (5 bases). From germline, CDR1 is SGHAT and CDR2 FQNNGV. Trimming took 2 bases from V and 8 from J, leaving 10 bases between them. The CDR3 covers 13 residues.

The chain links TRBV2 to TRBJ2-1; perhaps TRBD2 as D (6 bases). V was shortened by 1 base and J by 9 bases, with 19 bases between the two germline ends. The CDR3 totals 16 residues. CDR1 and CDR2 from the germline V gene are SNHLY and FYNNEI. CDR3 nucleotide sequence: TGTGCCAGCAGTGAAGTAGAAGCTAGCGTGGGGGGTGAGCAGTTCTTC. This encodes CASSEVEASVGGEQFF.

The chain links TRBV13 to TRBJ2-5; 8 bases line up with TRBD2. This CDR3 comprises 17 residues. In germline, CDR1 is PRHDT, CDR2 FYEKMQ (reference sequence). The ends lost 3 bases at V and 1 base at J; junction bases unmatched: 10. CDR3 nucleotide sequence: TGTGCCAGCAGCTTCCGGGACGGGGGGGGCTTCCAAGAGACCCAGTACTTC. Translation: CASSFRDGGGFQETQYF.

This chain connects TRBV10-3 to TRBJ1-4, with D tentatively TRBD1 (5 bases). Germline V gene sequence: CDR1 ENHRY, CDR2 SYGVKD. CDR3 length: 14 residues. Deletions cut 3 bases from V and 7 bases from J, with 12 bases between. The CDR3: CAISDVGVGEKLFF. The CDR3 DNA reads TGTGCCATCAGTGATGTAGGGGTGGGTGAAAAACTGTTTTTT.

This clone was detected only a few times. The rearrangement joins TRBV10-3 to TRBJ2-3; TRBD2 agrees at 11 bases. The CDR3 spans 17 residues. Trimming took 6 bases from V and 3 from J; bases not matched to a gene: 11. Germline V gene sequence: CDR1 ENHRY, CDR2 SYGVKD. The CDR3 DNA follows: TGTGCCATCAGCCCCTCGACTAGCGGGATCAAAACAGATACGCAGTATTTT. This translates into CAISPSTSGIKTDTQYF.

Details on this clone: This same CDR3 is encoded by further DNA sequences in the sample. The J gene is TRBJ1-4, the V gene TRBV28, with D perhaps TRBD1 (5 bases). The germline V and J ends were trimmed by 6 bases and 4 bases, with 9 bases remaining between them. Per germline, CDR1 MDHEN and CDR2 SYDVKM. The CDR3 totals 13 residues. CDR3 bases: TGTGCCAGCAGCCGCGACAGTAATGAAAAACTGTTTTTT. Its translation is CASSRDSNEKLFF.

The V gene is TRBV9, the J gene TRBJ2-3; TRBD2 agrees at 10 bases. V shed 0 bases and J 2 bases; nucleotides not matched to a gene: 18. This CDR3 region has 21 residues. CDR1 is SGDLS, CDR2 YYNGEE, per germline. In nucleotides, the CDR3 is TGTGCCAGCAGCGTAGCCACTAGCGGGAACAGACCGCCACTATCCACAGATACGCAGTATTTT. This encodes CASSVATSGNRPPLSTDTQYF.

The chain joins TRBV7-2 to TRBJ2-7; D gene uncertain. This CDR3 is built from 13 residues. The germline gives CDR1 SGHTA, CDR2 FQGNSA. Trimming removed 1 base from V and 4 bases from J, with 8 bases in between. The CDR3 sequence: CASSLGIRYEQYF. The CDR3 DNA reads as TGTGCCAGCAGCTTAGGGATCAGGTACGAGCAGTACTTC.

This clone was counted only a few times. The chain employs TRBV7-9 and TRBJ1-2; TRBD1 matches at 7 bases. V gave up 5 bases and J gave up 8 bases; unmatched junction bases: 8. This CDR3 has 13 amino acids. Looked up from germline, CDR1 is SEHNR and CDR2 is FQNEAQ (reference sequence). CDR3 sequence reads: CASSEAGGYGYTF. For the CDR3, the DNA is TGTGCCAGCAGCGAGGCAGGGGGTTACGGCTACACCTTC.

Remarks on this clone: This specimen includes other DNA sequences encoding the same CDR3. The chain carries TRBV3-1 (or the pseudogene TRBV3-2) and TRBJ1-6; possible D gene TRBD1, 5 bases. This CDR3 is 14 amino acids long. V lost 1 base and J 7 bases, leaving 8 bases between the germline ends. Germline V gene sequence: CDR1 LGHDT, CDR2 YNNKEL (reference sequence). This chain's CDR3 is CASSQGGVNSPLHF. In DNA form, the CDR3 reads TGTGCCAGCAGCCAAGGGGGGGTAAATTCACCCCTCCACTTT.